This T cell receptor (beta chain) emerged from a study of T cell responses to AZD1222 COVID-19 vaccine. In its sample, this clone was seen once. This CDR3 has 16 residues. Trimming pared 0 bases from V and 0 bases from J, leaving 9 bases between. Germline lookup yields CDR1 SGDLS and CDR2 YYNGEE. Profiled with immunoSEQ multiplex PCR; TCRdb holds only in-frame clones, not every one. This sample has over 110,000 clones; 90% to 95% occur once, and the top ten carry roughly 4.9%. The source was peripheral blood, collected on day 0 of AZD1222 vaccination. The TCR originated in an adult in good health. The chain combines TRBV9 with TRBJ2-2; TRBD2 might be the D (6 bases). CDR3 nucleotide sequence: TGTGCCAGCAGCGTAGTTAGCGGAACGAACACCGGGGAGCTGTTTTTT. It is translated as CASSVVSGTNTGELFF.